Below, one TCR beta chain is given with its context. Trimming shortened V by 1 base and J by 5 bases, and 8 bases separated the two germline ends. This CDR3 comprises 13 residues. Germline V gives CDR1 MNHEY, CDR2 SMNVEV (reference sequence). The source of the sample is a study of OX40 agonist ivuxolimab in advanced cancers. The method was immunoSEQ multiplex PCR; TCRdb's version includes in-frame clones alone and lacks a portion of them. This table has about 63,000 clones, 75% to 90% appearing once. If patients had autoimmune disease history or systemic immunosuppression, they were excluded. This clonotype was sampled from an adult with an advanced solid tumor such as melanoma, head and neck, liver or kidney cancer. This sequence joins TRBV27 and TRBJ2-5; D is tentatively TRBD1 or TRBD2 (5 bases each). The source material was CD4+ or CD8+ T cells sorted from blood, sampled in a trial of the OX40 agonist ivuxolimab. CDR3 DNA sequence: TGTGCCAGCAGTTTATGGTGGGGGGAGACCCAGTACTTC. Translation: CASSLWWGETQYF.